The 16 T cell receptor beta chains reported below all come from one sample, sequenced in a study of CD8+ T cells in alopecia areata. Indicated treatment: oral pan-JAK inhibitor, 5-10 mg twice daily. Sequencing relied on a cDNA template that was reverse transcribed from extracted RNA. Here immunoSEQ multiplex PCR was the method, and the copy in TCRdb shows in-frame clones only, minus some. The sample consists of about 280,000 clones, roughly 50% of them appearing once. The material sequenced was CD4+ T cells sorted from blood, taken at week 24, from a patient treated with tofacitinib. The source of these receptors is a human donor with alopecia areata.

The table lists this clone with a few counts. This chain joins TRBV2 and TRBJ2-3; 9 nucleotides align to TRBD2. CDR3 length equals 15 residues. J lost 5 bases, V lost 6 bases, and 9 bases had no gene match. CDR1 and CDR2 from the germline V gene are SNHLY and FYNNEI. The CDR3 DNA follows: TGTGCCAGCAGGGAGCGGGGGGTAGGTGGAGATACGCAGTATTTT. Translation: CASRERGVGGDTQYF.

This sequence joins TRBV15 and TRBJ2-2, with 8 bases identical to TRBD1. The CDR3 spans 15 residues. Germline values: CDR1 LNHNV, CDR2 YYDKDF (reference sequence). V gave up 0 bases and J gave up 9 bases; unmatched junction bases: 6. The CDR3 nucleotides are TGTGCCACCAGCAGAGATGCAGGGGGCCGGAGGGAGCTGTTTTTT. Its translation is CATSRDAGGRRELFF.

The chain carries TRBV6-5 and TRBJ2-7, with 7 bases that match TRBD1. The ends lost 10 bases at V and 1 base at J; junction bases unmatched: 4. Germline V CDR1 and CDR2: MNHEY, SVGAGI. The CDR3 consists of 12 residues. The CDR3 loop is CATRQGSYEQYF. CDR3 DNA sequence: TGTGCCACCCGACAGGGATCCTACGAGCAGTACTTC.

This chain joins TRBV7-2 and TRBJ2-7, with D unresolved. This CDR3 is built from 15 residues. Germline values: CDR1 SGHTA, CDR2 FQGNSA. Trimming removed 1 base from V and 4 bases from J, with 14 bases in between. The CDR3 DNA reads TGTGCCAGCAGCTTAGTGGCAGGTGGCTCTTACGAGCAGTACTTC. This codes for CASSLVAGGSYEQYF.

In its sample, this clone was seen a few times. DNA of the CDR3: TGTGCCAGCAGTTTAAAGGCCTCATACGAGCAGTACTTC. It yields the protein CASSLKASYEQYF. This chain joins TRBV27 and TRBJ2-7; no reliable D call. Germline CDR1 reads MNHEY; CDR2 reads SMNVEV (reference sequence). This CDR3 region has 13 residues. V lost 2 bases to trimming and J lost 4 bases, with 9 bases between them.

The chain has TRBV28 and TRBJ2-1; 13 nucleotides line up with TRBD2. This CDR3 is built from 17 residues. Unmatched junction bases numbered 8, after V lost 5 bases and J lost 4 bases. Germline lookup yields CDR1 MDHEN and CDR2 SYDVKM. The CDR3 nucleotides are TGTGCCAGCAGTCCTAGACTAGCGGGGGGCCCTTACAATGAGCAGTTCTTC. Its translation is CASSPRLAGGPYNEQFF.

The chain employs TRBV15 and TRBJ2-7; 9 bases match TRBD1. The germline V gene encodes CDR1 LNHNV and CDR2 YYDKDF (reference sequence). The CDR3 spans 15 residues. Trimming cost V 4 bases and J 3 bases; bases outside gene matches: 7. The CDR3 loop reads CATSNGTGRFYEQYF. CDR3 DNA: TGTGCCACCAGCAACGGGACAGGGCGGTTCTACGAGCAGTACTTC. The full variable domain, its missing parts supplied by reference TRBV15 and TRBJ2-7, is DAMVIQNPRYQVTQFGKPVTLSCSQTLNHNVMYWYQQKSSQAPKLLFHYYDKDFNNEADTPDNFQSRRPNTSFCFLDIRSPGLGDTAMYLCATSNGTGRFYEQYFGPGTRLTVT.

The V and J genes are TRBV30 and TRBJ1-2, with D unresolved. V lost 3 bases and J lost 2, with 10 bases in between. Germline V lookup: CDR1 GTSNPN, CDR2 SVGIG (reference sequence). The CDR3 spans 13 residues. As DNA, the CDR3 is TGTGCCTGGAGGGAACAGAGAAACTATGGCTACACCTTC. Translated, it gives CAWREQRNYGYTF.

The V and J genes are TRBV7-9 and TRBJ2-1, with D unclear. The V gene's germline CDR1 is SEHNR and CDR2 FQNEAQ (reference sequence). CDR3 length: 10 amino acids. V was cut by 8 bases and J by 10 bases, with 9 bases left in between. The CDR3 region is CASSVREQFF. The CDR3 nucleotides are TGTGCCAGCTCCGTTAGGGAGCAGTTCTTC.

There are a few counts of this clone. The chain is built from TRBV5-6 and TRBJ2-7, with D possibly TRBD2 on 5 matching bases. CDR1 and CDR2 from the germline V gene are SGHDT and YYEEEE. CDR3 length: 14 residues. V lost 3 bases to trimming and J lost 1 base, with 11 bases between them. The CDR3 loop is CASSSPGSSYEQYF. CDR3 DNA: TGTGCCAGCAGCTCGCCGGGGTCTTCCTACGAGCAGTACTTC.

This clone was seen a few times. This chain joins TRBV27 and TRBJ2-2; 10 bases line up with TRBD2. Germline V gene lookup returns CDR1 MNHEY and CDR2 SMNVEV (reference sequence). After removal of 8 bases from V and 5 bases from J, the junction contained 5 bases not matched to a gene. The CDR3 consists of 14 residues. The CDR3 region is CASRTSGGTGELFF. In nucleotides, the CDR3 is TGTGCCAGCCGGACTAGCGGAGGGACCGGGGAGCTGTTTTTT.

V gene TRBV5-4 combines with J gene TRBJ2-1; possibly TRBD1 or TRBD2 for D (5 bases each). The ends were cut back, 3 bases at V and 8 bases at J, with 18 bases in the middle. The CDR3 is made up of 15 amino acids. Germline CDR1 and CDR2: SGHNT and YYREEE (reference sequence). CDR3 amino acids: CASSSGLGEIDEQFF. In nucleotides, the CDR3 is TGTGCCAGCAGCTCGGGGCTAGGTGAGATCGATGAGCAGTTCTTC.

The CDR3 reads CASSPRGTGRTHEQYF. The CDR3 DNA follows: TGCGCCAGCAGCCCGAGAGGGACAGGGAGGACCCACGAGCAGTACTTC. The chain couples TRBV5-1 to TRBJ2-7; 9 bases fit TRBD1. The V and J ends lost 4 bases and 5 bases, in that order; junction bases with no gene match: 13. Germline V CDR1 and CDR2: SGHRS, YFSETQ. The CDR3 contains 16 residues.

The chain couples TRBV7-2 to TRBJ2-3, with D tentatively TRBD1 or TRBD2 (6 bases each). This CDR3 region has 17 residues. Germline-derived CDR1 and CDR2 are SGHTA and FQGNSA. V lost 1 base and J 7 bases, leaving 21 bases between the germline ends. The CDR3 DNA reads TGTGCCAGCAGCTTAGACCGTTCTGTGGGGGGCAGGAATACGCAGTATTTT. Amino acid sequence: CASSLDRSVGGRNTQYF.

The rearrangement links TRBV20-1 to TRBJ1-2; D is undetermined. Trimming left V 6 bases short and J 13 bases short, with 9 bases between. This CDR3 is built from 8 residues. In germline, CDR1 is DFQATT, CDR2 SNEGSKA (reference sequence). The CDR3 DNA follows: TGCAGTGCACCAGGACGCACCTTC. Translated: CSAPGRTF.

The V and J genes are TRBV6-1 and TRBJ2-3, with no clear D. Germline-derived CDR1 and CDR2 are MNHNS and SASEGT. V was clipped by 3 bases and J by 1 base, with 8 bases between them. The CDR3 length is 14 residues. In DNA form, the CDR3 reads TGTGCCAGCAGTGACAGGTTGGGCACAGATACGCAGTATTTT. Translation: CASSDRLGTDTQYF.